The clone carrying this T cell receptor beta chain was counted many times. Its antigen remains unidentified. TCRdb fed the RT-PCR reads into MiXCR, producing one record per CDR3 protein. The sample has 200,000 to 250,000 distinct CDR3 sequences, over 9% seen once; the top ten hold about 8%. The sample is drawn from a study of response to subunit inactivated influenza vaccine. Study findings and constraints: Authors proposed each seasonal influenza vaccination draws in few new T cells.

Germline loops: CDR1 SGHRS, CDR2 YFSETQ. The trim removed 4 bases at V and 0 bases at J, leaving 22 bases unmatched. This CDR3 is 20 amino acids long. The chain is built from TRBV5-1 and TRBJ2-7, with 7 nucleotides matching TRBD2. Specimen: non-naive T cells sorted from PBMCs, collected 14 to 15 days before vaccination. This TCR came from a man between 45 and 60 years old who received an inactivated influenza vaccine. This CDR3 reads CASSPARLADHVRGSYEQYF. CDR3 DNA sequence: TGCGCCAGCAGCCCGGCTCGGCTAGCGGACCATGTTAGGGGCTCCTACGAGCAGTACTTC. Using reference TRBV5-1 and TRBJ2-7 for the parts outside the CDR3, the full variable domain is KAGVTQTPRYLIKTRGQQVTLSCSPISGHRSVSWYQQTPGQGLQFLFEYFSETQRNKGNFPGRFSGRQFSNSRSEMNVSTLELGDSALYLCASSPARLADHVRGSYEQYFGPGTRLTVT.